A selection of T cell receptor beta chains follows, all from one sample in a study of blood T cell repertoires in COVID-19. Profiled with immunoSEQ multiplex PCR; TCRdb holds only in-frame clones, not every one. The data hold 40,000 to 50,000 clones, with 85% to 90% observed a single time. The sequenced material came from PBMCs or T cells enriched from blood (not recorded which). The receptors stem from a woman in her fifties or sixties who had recovered from COVID-19. Both conserved end residues are part of each CDR3. The D gene is left open where the match is weak. Expanded clones get a size class; other rows say once, few or many, or leave the size out.

TRBD1	TRBV2	TRBJ2-7	-	CASSETAGGYEQYF	TGTGCCAGCAGTGAAACAGCAGGGGGCTACGAGCAGTACTTC
TRBD2	TRBV7-3	TRBJ2-2	-	CASRLAGGATGELFF	TGTGCCAGCAGATTAGCGGGGGGTGCAACCGGGGAGCTGTTTTTT
TRBD2	TRBV27	TRBJ2-7	-	CASSLGRSSGRAYEQYF	TGTGCCAGCAGTTTGGGACGATCTAGCGGGAGGGCCTACGAGCAGTACTTC
TRBD1	TRBV6-1	TRBJ1-1	once	CASSEIEWQGAEAFF	TGTGCCAGCAGTGAAATTGAGTGGCAGGGGGCTGAAGCTTTCTTT
-	TRBV6-5	TRBJ1-1	-	CASTSWGGANTEAFF	TGTGCCAGCACCTCGTGGGGAGGGGCGAACACTGAAGCTTTCTTT
-	TRBV24-1	TRBJ2-5	-	CATSDLGLWGETQYF	TGTGCCACCAGTGATCTGGGGCTTTGGGGTGAGACCCAGTACTTC
-	TRBV28	TRBJ1-6	-	CASSLYGAGRILNSPLHF	TGTGCCAGCAGTTTATATGGGGCGGGACGCATATTAAATTCACCCCTCCACTTT
-	TRBV11-2	TRBJ1-2	once	CASSLGPTDRIRGGYTF	TGTGCCAGCAGCTTAGGCCCCACGGACAGAATCCGGGGTGGCTACACCTTC
TRBD1	TRBV18	TRBJ1-2	once	CASSPLETGRASKGYTF	TGTGCCAGCTCACCCTTGGAGACAGGGCGGGCGTCGAAGGGCTACACCTTC
-	TRBV24-1	TRBJ2-5	-	CATSARGTPKETQYF	TGTGCCACCAGTGCTAGGGGGACACCTAAAGAGACCCAGTACTTC
-	TRBV14	TRBJ1-2	-	CASSQYRANYGYTF	TGTGCCAGCAGCCAATACAGGGCTAACTATGGCTACACCTTC
TRBD2	TRBV5-4	TRBJ2-5	-	CASSLGRGGETQYF	TGTGCCAGCAGCTTGGGGCGGGGAGGGGAGACCCAGTACTTC
TRBD2	TRBV5-1	TRBJ2-7	few	CASSLGASGEQYF	TGCGCCAGCAGCTTGGGGGCTAGCGGGGAGCAGTACTTC
-	TRBV2	TRBJ1-5	-	CASRVLGGDGPQHF	TGTGCCAGCAGGGTTCTTGGCGGGGATGGGCCCCAGCATTTT
-	TRBV5-4	TRBJ2-7	-	CASSFFSGGGSYEQYF	TGTGCCAGCAGCTTCTTTTCCGGTGGAGGATCCTACGAGCAGTACTTC
TRBD1	TRBV5-1	TRBJ2-7	-	CASSLVAGQGYEQYF	TGCGCCAGCAGCTTGGTCGCGGGACAGGGCTACGAGCAGTACTTC
TRBD1	TRBV7-9	TRBJ1-2	-	CASSSQGGNYGYTF	TGTGCCAGCAGCTCACAGGGGGGAAACTATGGCTACACCTTC
TRBD2	TRBV7-2	TRBJ2-6	-	CASSRGDFGANVLTF	TGTGCCAGCAGTCGGGGGGACTTTGGGGCCAACGTCCTGACTTTC
TRBD2	TRBV11-2	TRBJ2-4	few	CASRGGWRAKNIQYF	TGTGCCAGCAGGGGGGGGTGGAGAGCCAAAAACATTCAGTACTTC
-	TRBV7-2	TRBJ2-4	-	CASSLVGTGAKNIQYF	TGTGCCAGCAGCTTAGTAGGAACAGGGGCCAAAAACATTCAGTACTTC
-	TRBV3-1/TRBV3-2	TRBJ2-1	-	CASSRGGALNEQFF	TGTGCCAGCAGCCGAGGTGGGGCCTTAAATGAGCAGTTCTTC
-	TRBV29-1	TRBJ2-5	-	CSVNTGGETQYF	TGCAGCGTAAACACAGGCGGCGAGACCCAGTACTTC